This TCR beta chain was sequenced during a study of shared clonotypes between healthy human individuals. Study-level background: Per donor, three plates held CD4 naive cells, three held CD4 memory, two held CD8 naive and one held CD8 memory.

Regarding the study as a whole: Sharing of clonotypes among donors was expected to vary with sequencing depth.

Naive CD8 cells lacked CD45RO, underwent positive selection for CCR7 and left out terminally differentiated effector memory CD45RA+ cells. Worth noting for this clone: No antigen is known for it.

The repertoire was sequenced with immunoSEQ multiplex PCR; TCRdb's copy has only in-frame clones and lacks some. This table has around 2,000,000 clones, about 95% appearing once. The sample taken for sequencing was naive CD8+ T cells sorted from blood. The receptor comes from a man between 18 and 35 years old in good health.

The CDR3 DNA sequence: TGCGCCAGCAGCCAAAGAATGGTAGCCACTGAAGCTTTCTTT. This encodes CASSQRMVATEAFF. The chain is built from TRBV4-1 and TRBJ1-1; D not certain. The CDR3 runs 14 residues. Deletions cut 2 bases from V and 4 bases from J, with 11 bases between. Germline lookup yields CDR1 MGHRA and CDR2 YSYEKL.